The TCR beta chain under discussion was sequenced for a study of blood T cell repertoires in COVID-19. For the study at large: PBMCs, B-cell-depleted T cells, or T cells were the source of the cDNA or gDNA that made up the material.

TCRdb keeps only in-frame clones here, not all; method: immunoSEQ multiplex PCR. The data contain tens of thousands of clones, about 90% of them seen just once; the ten biggest clones take up 7.4%. V was pared by 5 bases and J by 0 bases, with 1 base of the junction left unmatched. Germline-derived CDR1 and CDR2 are GTSNPN and SVGIG (reference sequence). This CDR3 contains 13 residues. The source is a human donor with acute or convalescent COVID-19. The donor label of this sample is uncertain. V is TRBV30 and J is TRBJ2-3; TRBD1 agrees at 8 bases. The sample was peripheral blood. In DNA, the CDR3 is TGTGCCTGGGACAGGGGAAGCACAGATACGCAGTATTTT. This gives the protein CAWDRGSTDTQYF. Filled out from reference TRBV30 and TRBJ2-3, the complete variable domain reads SQTIHQWPATLVQPVGSPLSLECTVEGTSNPNLYWYRQAAGRGLQLLFYSVGIGQISSEVPQNLSASRPQDRQFILSSKKLLLSDSGFYLCAWDRGSTDTQYFGPGTRLTVL.